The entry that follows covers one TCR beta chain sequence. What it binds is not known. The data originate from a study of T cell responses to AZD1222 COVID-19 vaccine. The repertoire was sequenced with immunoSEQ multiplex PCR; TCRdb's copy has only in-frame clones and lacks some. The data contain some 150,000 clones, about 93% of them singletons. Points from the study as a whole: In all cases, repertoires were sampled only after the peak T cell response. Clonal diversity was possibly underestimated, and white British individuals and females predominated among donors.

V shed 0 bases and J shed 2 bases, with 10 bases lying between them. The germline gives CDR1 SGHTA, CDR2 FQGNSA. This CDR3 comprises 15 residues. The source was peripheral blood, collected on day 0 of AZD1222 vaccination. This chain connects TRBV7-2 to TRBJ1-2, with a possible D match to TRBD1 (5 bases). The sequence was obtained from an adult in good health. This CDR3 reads CASSLAGTGNYGYTF. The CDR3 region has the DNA TGTGCCAGCAGCTTAGCCGGGACGGGGAACTATGGCTACACCTTC.